These 32 T cell receptor beta chains were sequenced from one sample in a study of T cell responses to AZD1222 COVID-19 vaccine. Assay used: immunoSEQ multiplex PCR; TCRdb lists only in-frame clones, some missing. This table has 100,000 to 150,000 clones, 80% to 90% appearing once. Here the sequenced sample was peripheral blood, taken on day 0 of AZD1222 vaccination. The receptors derive from an adult in good health.

This clone has a count of ten or more. The rearrangement uses TRBV7-2 and TRBJ1-1; TRBD1 might be the D (6 bases). The germline V and J ends were trimmed by 3 bases and 6 bases, with 11 bases remaining between them. The CDR3 is made up of 13 amino acids. Germline lookup yields CDR1 SGHTA and CDR2 FQGNSA. The CDR3 DNA sequence: TGTGCCAGCAGCTTCCAGGGGAGGGCTGAAGCTTTCTTT. It encodes CASSFQGRAEAFF. The full variable domain, with the rest looked up from reference TRBV7-2 and TRBJ1-1, is GAGVSQSPSNKVTEKGKDVELRCDPISGHTALYWYRQSLGQGLEFLIYFQGNSAPDKSGLPSDRFSAERTGGSVSTLTIQRTQQEDSAVYLCASSFQGRAEAFFGQGTRLTVV.

This chain links TRBV27 with TRBJ1-5; D is uncertain. The CDR3 has 15 residues. The germline V and J ends were trimmed by 3 bases and 0 bases, with 9 bases remaining between them. Germline V gene sequence: CDR1 MNHEY, CDR2 SMNVEV (reference sequence). DNA for the CDR3: TGTGCCAGCAGTTTCGAGTTCGATAGCAATCAGCCCCAGCATTTT. It specifies CASSFEFDSNQPQHF.

The count of this clone is one. J is TRBJ2-1 and V is TRBV7-9; 10 bases map to TRBD2. CDR3 size: 14 residues. The trim removed 8 bases at V and 8 bases at J, leaving 9 bases unmatched. Per the germline V gene, CDR1 is SEHNR and CDR2 is FQNEAQ (reference sequence). The CDR3 region is CASYASGSNHEQFF. For the CDR3, the DNA is TGTGCCAGCTACGCTAGCGGGAGTAACCATGAGCAGTTCTTC.

The gene calls are TRBV5-8 and TRBJ1-4; TRBD1 aligns across 8 bases. Trimming cost V 2 bases and J 0 bases; bases outside gene matches: 3. Germline V gene data show CDR1 as SGHTS and CDR2 as YDEGEE. The CDR3 totals 16 residues. CDR3 DNA sequence: TGTGCCAGCAGCTTTAACAGGGGGACAACTAATGAAAAACTGTTTTTT. This sequence encodes CASSFNRGTTNEKLFF.

The V call is TRBV6-6, the J call TRBJ1-2; D gene uncertain. The V gene lost 7 bases and the J gene lost 8 bases, with 14 bases spanning the gap. The CDR3 contains 12 residues. Germline V gene sequence: CDR1 MNHNY, CDR2 SVGAGI (reference sequence). The CDR3 DNA sequence: TGTGCCAGCACCCGCCATAGGACCGGCTACACCTTC. Translation: CASTRHRTGYTF.

The rearrangement links TRBV7-2 to TRBJ2-1; TRBD2 aligns across 10 bases. The CDR3 is 16 amino acids. CDR1 is SGHTA and CDR2 is FQGNSA in the germline V gene. V lost 5 bases, J lost 0 bases, and 4 bases stayed unmatched. The CDR3 protein is CASSQLAGSSYNEQFF. The CDR3 nucleotides read TGTGCCAGCAGCCAACTAGCGGGGAGCTCCTACAATGAGCAGTTCTTC.

This chain connects TRBV5-1 to TRBJ1-1; tentative D call: TRBD1 (6 bases). V was clipped by 0 bases and J by 4 bases, with 10 bases between them. CDR1 and CDR2 (germline): SGHRS, YFSETQ. CDR3 length: 14 residues. The CDR3 region is CASSLAAGATEAFF. The CDR3 DNA follows: TGCGCCAGCAGCTTGGCCGCAGGGGCCACTGAAGCTTTCTTT.

V gene TRBV7-3 combines with J gene TRBJ1-1, with D unclear. Trimming left V 5 bases short and J 11 bases short, with 18 bases between. The CDR3 extends over 13 amino acids. Germline V gene lookup returns CDR1 SGHTA and CDR2 FQGTGA. The CDR3 nucleotides are TGTGCCAGCAGCCCTTACCCCGGGTCTCAGGCTTTCTTT. The encoded protein is CASSPYPGSQAFF.

This chain connects TRBV29-1 to TRBJ1-1, with 10 bases identical to TRBD1. CDR3 size: 15 residues. Unmatched junction bases numbered 13, after V lost 6 bases and J lost 6 bases. Germline V gene lookup returns CDR1 SQVTM and CDR2 ANQGSEA. The CDR3 coding sequence is TGCAGCGTCTCGCCCGGGACAGGGGTTGGCGCTGAAGCTTTCTTT. This gives the protein CSVSPGTGVGAEAFF.

In its sample, this clone was seen many times. The chain is built from TRBV28 and TRBJ1-2, with D possibly TRBD1 on 6 matching bases. The germline V and J ends were trimmed by 7 bases and 4 bases, with 16 bases remaining between them. Per the germline V gene, CDR1 is MDHEN and CDR2 is SYDVKM. This CDR3 is 14 amino acids long. CDR3 in amino acids: CASKTQGPAYGYTF. Here the CDR3 DNA reads TGTGCCAGCAAAACACAGGGACCCGCCTATGGCTACACCTTC.

In its sample, this clone was seen once. The chain carries TRBV5-6 and TRBJ2-7, with D possibly matching TRBD1 (5 bases). CDR3 length: 17 amino acids. V gave up 0 bases and J gave up 0 bases, with 16 bases separating them. Germline V gene lookup returns CDR1 SGHDT and CDR2 YYEEEE. The CDR3 is CASSLGALGQDSYEQYF. The CDR3 region has the DNA TGTGCCAGCAGCTTGGGGGCCCTAGGACAAGACTCCTACGAGCAGTACTTC.

The chain is built from TRBV14 and TRBJ1-2; 8 bases are a match to TRBD1. The trim removed 3 bases at V and 5 bases at J, leaving 2 bases unmatched. Looked up from germline, CDR1 is SGHDN and CDR2 is FVKESK. The CDR3 is made up of 13 amino acids. The DNA for the CDR3 is TGTGCCAGCAGCCAGGACAGGGCATATGGCTACACCTTC. It codes for CASSQDRAYGYTF.

V and J are TRBV2 and TRBJ1-5; a possible D gene is TRBD1 (6 bases). The germline V gene encodes CDR1 SNHLY and CDR2 FYNNEI. Trimming pared 4 bases from V and 5 bases from J, leaving 6 bases between. CDR3 length: 12 residues. CDR3 coding DNA: TGTGCCAGCAGTGGACAGGATCAGCCCCAGCATTTT. As protein: CASSGQDQPQHF.

The chain is built from TRBV7-8 and TRBJ1-5; possible D gene TRBD1, 6 bases. From germline, CDR1 is SGHVS and CDR2 FQNEAQ. V dropped 0 bases and J dropped 3 bases, with 12 bases sitting between them. The CDR3 is 16 residues long. In nucleotides, the CDR3 is TGTGCCAGCAGCTTAGCCTCAGGGGTTAACAATCAGCCCCAGCATTTT. Amino acids: CASSLASGVNNQPQHF.

The J gene is TRBJ2-2, the V gene TRBV30, with D possibly TRBD2 on 7 matching bases. V gave up 0 bases and J gave up 7 bases, with 9 bases separating them. This CDR3 spans 13 amino acids. Per germline, CDR1 GTSNPN and CDR2 SVGIG (reference sequence). The DNA for the CDR3 is TGTGCCTGGAGTGTAGGGGGGGTCGGGGAGCTGTTTTTT. Translating it yields CAWSVGGVGELFF.

The J gene is TRBJ2-5, the V gene TRBV9; D is uncertain. Deletions cut 1 base from V and 2 bases from J, with 6 bases between. Germline V CDR1 and CDR2: SGDLS, YYNGEE. This CDR3 is 13 amino acids long. The CDR3 protein is CASSVNHQETQYF. CDR3 sequence (DNA): TGTGCCAGCAGCGTAAACCATCAAGAGACCCAGTACTTC.

V gene TRBV19 combines with J gene TRBJ2-3; 8 positions agree with TRBD1. J gave up 1 base and V 5 bases, and 5 bases lay outside the gene matches. The CDR3 is 15 residues long. The germline V gene has CDR1 LNHDA and CDR2 SQIVND (reference sequence). The CDR3: CASSPPGQGTDTQYF. CDR3 DNA sequence: TGTGCCAGTAGTCCCCCGGGACAGGGCACAGATACGCAGTATTTT.

V usage is TRBV7-8 and J usage is TRBJ1-3; D is unclear. V was clipped by 3 bases and J by 3 bases, with 12 bases between them. The CDR3 totals 15 residues. Germline V CDR1 and CDR2: SGHVS, FQNEAQ. CDR3 loop: CASSLDELDGNTIYF. In DNA, the CDR3 is TGTGCCAGCAGCTTGGACGAGCTAGATGGAAACACCATATATTTT.

V usage is TRBV2 and J usage is TRBJ1-4, with TRBD1 identical over 8 bases. The V gene's germline CDR1 is SNHLY and CDR2 FYNNEI. V shed 1 base, J shed 4 bases, and the junction held 2 bases outside the gene matches. This CDR3 comprises 15 residues. CDR3 DNA: TGTGCCAGCAGTGAAGACAGGGGGAGTAATGAAAAACTGTTTTTT. The encoded protein is CASSEDRGSNEKLFF.

The chain recombines TRBV19 with TRBJ1-6, with a possible D match to TRBD1 (5 bases). CDR1 and CDR2 from the germline V gene are LNHDA and SQIVND (reference sequence). V shed 5 bases and J shed 10 bases, with 21 bases lying between them. The CDR3 loop spans 16 amino acids. The CDR3 here is CASSVRRGYLSSPLHF. The CDR3, as DNA: TGTGCCAGTAGTGTAAGACGGGGCTACCTATCATCACCCCTCCACTTT.

CDR3 bases: TGTGCCAGCACCGTAGGGCCCATACAGGGGGCGCTGTTCTTC. It specifies CASTVGPIQGALFF. This rearrangement joins TRBV27 to TRBJ2-1; 9 bases line up with TRBD1. Germline CDR1 and CDR2: MNHEY and SMNVEV (reference sequence). After removal of 7 bases from V and 15 bases from J, the junction contained 16 bases not matched to a gene. The CDR3 has 14 residues.

This clone was observed a single time. The V and J genes are TRBV18 and TRBJ1-6; TRBD1 might be the D (6 bases). V was cut by 6 bases and J by 10 bases, with 13 bases left in between. The CDR3 is 13 amino acids. Germline-derived CDR1 and CDR2 are KGHSH and LQKENI. Here the CDR3 DNA reads TGTGCCAGCTCCCCAACAGGGAACTCACCCCTCCACTTT. Translation: CASSPTGNSPLHF.

The J gene is TRBJ2-3, the V gene TRBV5-1, with 8 bases fitting TRBD1. From germline, CDR1 is SGHRS and CDR2 YFSETQ. The CDR3 sequence is 16 residues long. Losses at the gene ends were 2 bases for V and 5 bases for J; bases not matched to a gene: 10. CDR3 sequence reads: CASSFAGQGTGDTQYF. CDR3 DNA: TGCGCCAGCAGCTTCGCCGGACAGGGAACAGGAGATACGCAGTATTTT.

This rearrangement joins TRBV15 to TRBJ1-1, with D possibly being TRBD1 (6 bases). This CDR3 has 12 residues. V lost 8 bases to trimming and J lost 0 bases, with 7 bases between them. In germline, CDR1 is LNHNV, CDR2 YYDKDF (reference sequence). The CDR3, as DNA: TGTGCCACCGGGACACTGAACACTGAAGCTTTCTTT. It specifies CATGTLNTEAFF.

V is TRBV21-1 and J is TRBJ1-2; the DNA was not used to check the table's D call, TRBD1. TRBV21-1 is flagged as a pseudogene. CDR3 length: 15 amino acids. CDR3 loop: CASTQQRQLGYGYTF. CDR3 nucleotide sequence: TGTGCCAGCACCCAACAGAGACAGCTTGGTTATGGCTACACCTTC.

The gene calls are TRBV4-3 and TRBJ1-1, with D perhaps TRBD1 (6 bases). Looked up from germline, CDR1 is LGHNA and CDR2 is YSLEER. The CDR3 covers 16 residues. The ends were cut back, 0 bases at V and 0 bases at J, with 11 bases in the middle. CDR3 DNA: TGCGCCAGCAGCCAAGAAAGACAGGTAATGAACACTGAAGCTTTCTTT. It is translated as CASSQERQVMNTEAFF.

The gene calls are TRBV11-1 and TRBJ2-7; 13 bases fit TRBD2. Germline V gene data show CDR1 as SGHAT and CDR2 as FQDESV (reference sequence). The CDR3 has 16 amino acids. Trimming removed 5 bases from V and 7 bases from J; junction bases left unmatched: 11. The CDR3 DNA reads TGTGCCAGCAGCGCCCGGACTAGCGGGAGTTCGGGGGAGCAGTACTTC. Encoded protein: CASSARTSGSSGEQYF.

This clone was detected a few times. CDR3 DNA sequence: TGTGCCAGCAGCTTAGGGGGGAACAGCTATGAAAAACTGTTTTTT. Translated: CASSLGGNSYEKLFF. The V gene is TRBV7-2, the J gene TRBJ1-4; D might be TRBD1 (5 bases). V dropped 1 base and J dropped 6 bases, with 12 bases sitting between them. The CDR3 length is 15 residues. CDR1 and CDR2 (germline): SGHTA, FQGNSA.

V usage is TRBV30 and J usage is TRBJ1-4, with 7 bases that match TRBD1. After removal of 2 bases from V and 7 bases from J, the junction contained 13 bases not matched to a gene. CDR1 is GTSNPN and CDR2 is SVGIG in the germline V gene (reference sequence). The CDR3 runs 16 residues. CDR3 sequence (DNA): TGTGCCTGGAGTTGGATCCCGCAGGGGGGATTTGAAAAACTGTTTTTT. Translating gives CAWSWIPQGGFEKLFF.

The chain employs TRBV12-3 or TRBV12-4 and TRBJ1-5; no clear D. V gave up 3 bases and J gave up 15 bases, with 18 bases separating them. The CDR3 has 13 residues. CDR3 coding DNA: TGTGCCAGCAGTTTCTCGTCAGCACTGGCCTCGCATTTT. It is translated as CASSFSSALASHF.

V gene TRBV4-3 combines with J gene TRBJ2-5; 9 bases are a match to TRBD1. Trimming cost V 4 bases and J 2 bases; bases outside gene matches: 8. Germline lookup yields CDR1 LGHNA and CDR2 YSLEER. The CDR3 is 16 amino acids. The CDR3 here is CASSPGEDRGQETQYF. The DNA of the CDR3 is TGCGCCAGCAGCCCAGGAGAGGACAGGGGTCAAGAGACCCAGTACTTC.

V usage is TRBV12-3 or TRBV12-4 and J usage is TRBJ1-2; the D is unclear. CDR3 size: 13 residues. V was trimmed by 10 bases and J by 4 bases, leaving 16 bases between them. The CDR3 sequence: CATRGQTSYGYTF. The CDR3 region has the DNA TGTGCCACCCGGGGTCAGACTAGCTATGGCTACACCTTC.